This TCR beta chain stems from a study of long-term antiretroviral therapy in people with HIV. Study-level results: No data on ART adherence, viral resistance or therapy changes. HIV repertoires spanned narrower CDR3 length ranges than controls. Clonotypes expanded prior to ART showed repertoire dominance at all sampled time points.

Germline V gene lookup returns CDR1 MNHNS and CDR2 SASEGT. CDR3 size: 15 residues. Trimming stripped 6 bases from V and 0 bases from J, with 11 bases between. A word on this clone: Its target is not known.

immunoSEQ v3.0 was run at survey level. Sequencing used immunoSEQ multiplex PCR; TCRdb keeps in-frame clones, though not all of them. This sample yields about 20,000 clones, of which roughly four fifths are seen a single time; roughly 15% belongs to the top ten. The chain links TRBV6-1 to TRBJ1-4; D call uncertain. The material was unsorted PBMCs, obtained roughly 2.5 years before starting antiretroviral therapy. The clonotype was recovered from a woman between 50 and 59 years old with HIV. Written as DNA, the CDR3 is TGTGCCAGCAGCGACGACTCAGCAACTAATGAAAAACTGTTTTTT. It translates to CASSDDSATNEKLFF.